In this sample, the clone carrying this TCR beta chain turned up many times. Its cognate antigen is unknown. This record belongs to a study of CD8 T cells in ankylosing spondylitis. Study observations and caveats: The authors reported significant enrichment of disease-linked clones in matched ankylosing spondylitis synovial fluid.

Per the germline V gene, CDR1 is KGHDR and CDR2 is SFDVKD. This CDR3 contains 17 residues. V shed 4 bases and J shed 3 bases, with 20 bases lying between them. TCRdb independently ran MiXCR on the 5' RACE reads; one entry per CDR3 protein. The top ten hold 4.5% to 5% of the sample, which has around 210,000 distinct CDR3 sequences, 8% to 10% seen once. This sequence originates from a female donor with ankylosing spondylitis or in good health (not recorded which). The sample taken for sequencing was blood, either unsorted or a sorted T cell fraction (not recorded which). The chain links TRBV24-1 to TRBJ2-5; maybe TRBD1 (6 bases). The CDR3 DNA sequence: TGTGCCACCAGTGACCCTTACAGGGAAGAACCCGAAGAGACCCAGTACTTC. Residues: CATSDPYREEPEETQYF.